This entry is about one TCR beta chain. Its antigen is unidentified. This sample was taken from a study of PD-1 blockade in classical Hodgkin lymphoma. Germline loops: CDR1 MNHEY, CDR2 SMNVEV (reference sequence). The CDR3 consists of 19 residues. Trimming cost V 2 bases and J 6 bases; bases outside gene matches: 18. Sequencing used immunoSEQ multiplex PCR; TCRdb keeps in-frame clones, though not all of them. The table includes 50,000 or so clones, approximately 73% detected once. Study results and caveats: Reported findings placed baseline TCR diversity lower in newly diagnosed patients (compared with healthy donors). Individuals initiating nivolumab under 1 year after ASCT were excluded.

After autologous stem cell transplantation all patients relapsed, and prior brentuximab vedotin exposure differed between cohorts. Complete response, partial response or progressive disease was recorded as best response. This sequence originates from a human donor with classical Hodgkin lymphoma. The genes are TRBV27 and TRBJ2-1; 8 nucleotides match TRBD2. This sample comprised peripheral blood mononuclear cells (PBMCs), obtained before the second cycle of nivolumab. The CDR3 DNA reads TGTGCCAGCAGTTTAAACCCCCCTTCCGGGACTAGACTCGTCAATGAGCAGTTCTTC. The encoded protein is CASSLNPPSGTRLVNEQFF.